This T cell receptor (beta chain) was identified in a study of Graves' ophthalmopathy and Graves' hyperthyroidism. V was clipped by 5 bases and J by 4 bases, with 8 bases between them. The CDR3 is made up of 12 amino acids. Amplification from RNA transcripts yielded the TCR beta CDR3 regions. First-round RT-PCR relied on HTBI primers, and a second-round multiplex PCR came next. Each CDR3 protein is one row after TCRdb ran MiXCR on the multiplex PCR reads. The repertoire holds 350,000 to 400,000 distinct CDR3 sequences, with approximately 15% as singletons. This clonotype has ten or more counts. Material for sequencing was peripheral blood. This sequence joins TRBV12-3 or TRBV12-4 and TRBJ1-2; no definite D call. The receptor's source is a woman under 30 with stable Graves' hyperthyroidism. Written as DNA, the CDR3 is TGTGCCAGCAGTCAGATCCCCTATGGCTACACCTTC. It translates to CASSQIPYGYTF.